This entry concerns a single T cell receptor beta chain. This record belongs to a study of cytotoxic CD8 clonotypes in ibrutinib-treated CLL. Study-level background: The patients comprised some 10 relapsed/refractory and some 15 treatment-naive cases, around 17 IGHV unmutated.

Produced via immunoSEQ multiplex PCR; TCRdb's table is partial and in-frame only. The sample holds 130,000 to 150,000 clones; around three quarters are singletons and the top ten take roughly 13%. CDR1 and CDR2 (germline): LGHNA, YSLEER. With 6 bases removed from V and 0 bases from J, the gap between germline ends came to 18 bases. The CDR3 runs 18 residues. V gene TRBV4-3 combines with J gene TRBJ2-6, with D perhaps TRBD1 (8 bases). The sequence derives from a human donor with chronic lymphocytic leukemia. The sample in question was PBMCs, obtained after 12 months of ibrutinib treatment. The DNA of the CDR3 is TGCGCCAGCAGTCCACAGGGGGGGCTTAGCTCTGGGGCCAACGTCCTGACTTTC. Encoded protein: CASSPQGGLSSGANVLTF.